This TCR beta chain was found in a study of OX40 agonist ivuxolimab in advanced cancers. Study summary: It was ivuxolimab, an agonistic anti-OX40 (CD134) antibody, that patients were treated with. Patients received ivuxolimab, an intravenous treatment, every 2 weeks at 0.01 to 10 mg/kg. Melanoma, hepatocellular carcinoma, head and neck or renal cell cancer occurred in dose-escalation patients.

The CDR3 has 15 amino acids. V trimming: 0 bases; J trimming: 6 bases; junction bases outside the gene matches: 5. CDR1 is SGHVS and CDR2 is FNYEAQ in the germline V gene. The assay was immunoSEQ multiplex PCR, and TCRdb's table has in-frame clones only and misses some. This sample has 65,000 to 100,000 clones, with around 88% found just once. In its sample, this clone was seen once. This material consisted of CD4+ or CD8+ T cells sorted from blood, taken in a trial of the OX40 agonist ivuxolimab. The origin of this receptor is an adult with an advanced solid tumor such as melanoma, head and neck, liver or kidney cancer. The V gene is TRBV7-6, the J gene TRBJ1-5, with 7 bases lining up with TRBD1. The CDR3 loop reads CASSLAGGGSQPQHF. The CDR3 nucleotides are TGTGCCAGCAGCTTAGCAGGGGGCGGGAGTCAGCCCCAGCATTTT.